The 3 T cell receptor beta chains in this list originate from one sample, sequenced in a study of CD8 T cells in Susac syndrome. RNA in amounts of about 0.45 to 1 ug was reverse transcribed with random hexamers. One entry per CDR3 protein results from TCRdb running MiXCR on the immunoSEQ multiplex PCR reads. The repertoire holds about 120,000 distinct CDR3 sequences, with 85% to 95% as singletons. Sequencing was performed on CD4+ T cells from PBMCs. Receptors originate from a human donor in good health.

The V gene is TRBV4-3, the J gene TRBJ2-3; D uncertain. The germline V gene has CDR1 LGHNA and CDR2 YSLEER. V dropped 0 bases and J dropped 6 bases, with 10 bases sitting between them. The CDR3 has 14 amino acids. This CDR3 reads CASSQEESSDTQYF. In DNA form, the CDR3 reads TGCGCCAGCAGCCAAGAGGAGAGTTCCGATACGCAGTATTTT.

The genes are TRBV3-1 and TRBJ1-1, with D perhaps TRBD1 (5 bases). V was cut by 1 base and J by 6 bases, with 18 bases left in between. Germline assignment: CDR1 LGHDT and CDR2 YNNKEL (reference sequence). The CDR3 runs to 16 residues. The CDR3 region has the DNA TGTGCCAGCAGCCAAGGTGCCGGACACCCTAAGGCTGAAGCTTTCTTT. This sequence encodes CASSQGAGHPKAEAFF.

The J gene is TRBJ2-1, the V gene TRBV25-1; D is unresolved. V was shortened by 3 bases and J by 0 bases, with 12 bases between the two germline ends. CDR1 and CDR2 from the germline V gene are MGHDK and SYGVNS. This CDR3 is built from 16 residues. The DNA of the CDR3 is TGTGCCAGCAGTGATCAAACATTTAGCTCCTACAATGAGCAGTTCTTC. Protein sequence: CASSDQTFSSYNEQFF.